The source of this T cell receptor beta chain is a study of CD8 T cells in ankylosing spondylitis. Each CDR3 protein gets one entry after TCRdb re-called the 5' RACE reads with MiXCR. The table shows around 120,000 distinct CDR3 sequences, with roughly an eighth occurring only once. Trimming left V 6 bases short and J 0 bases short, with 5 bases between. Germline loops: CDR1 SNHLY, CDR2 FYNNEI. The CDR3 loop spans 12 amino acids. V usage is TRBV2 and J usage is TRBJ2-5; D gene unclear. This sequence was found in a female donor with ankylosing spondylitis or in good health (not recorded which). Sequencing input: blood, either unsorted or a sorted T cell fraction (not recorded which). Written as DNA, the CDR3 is TGTGCCAGCAGACGGGACCAAGAGACCCAGTACTTC. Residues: CASRRDQETQYF.